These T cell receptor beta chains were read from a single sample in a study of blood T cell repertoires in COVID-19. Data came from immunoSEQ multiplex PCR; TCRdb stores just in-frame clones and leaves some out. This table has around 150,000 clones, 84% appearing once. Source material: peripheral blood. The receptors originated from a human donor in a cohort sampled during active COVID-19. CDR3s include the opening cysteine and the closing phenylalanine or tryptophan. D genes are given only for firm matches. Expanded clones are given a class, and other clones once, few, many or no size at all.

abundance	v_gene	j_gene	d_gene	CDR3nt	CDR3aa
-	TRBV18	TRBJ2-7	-	TGTGCCAGCTCACCTAAACAGGGCCACGAGCAGTACTTC	CASSPKQGHEQYF
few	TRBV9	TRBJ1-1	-	TGTGCCAGCAGCGGAGGGGGATTTAACACTGAAGCTTTCTTT	CASSGGGFNTEAFF
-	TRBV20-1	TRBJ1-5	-	TGCAGTGCTAGTTCGGGGGGTTCCAATCAGCCCCAGCATTTT	CSASSGGSNQPQHF
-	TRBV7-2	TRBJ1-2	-	TGTGCCAGCAGTCCCGACAAGAACTATGGCTACACCTTC	CASSPDKNYGYTF
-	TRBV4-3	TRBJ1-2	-	TGCGCCAGCGGCCCCCGGGGTGGCTCATATGGCTACACCTTC	CASGPRGGSYGYTF
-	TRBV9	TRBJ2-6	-	TGTGCCAGCAGCGTAGAGAGCTTCAACGGGGCCAACGTCCTGACTTTC	CASSVESFNGANVLTF
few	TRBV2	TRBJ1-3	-	TGTGCCAGCAGTCCACCCTTCCGGGGCTCTGGAAACACCATATATTTT	CASSPPFRGSGNTIYF
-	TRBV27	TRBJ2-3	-	TGTGCCAGCAGTACCGGGGTCGGTATAGATACGCAGTATTTT	CASSTGVGIDTQYF
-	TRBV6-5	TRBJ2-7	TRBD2	TGTGCCAGCAGTTACGGGCAAGGACTAGCCTACGAGCAGTACTTC	CASSYGQGLAYEQYF
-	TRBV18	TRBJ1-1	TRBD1	TGTGCCAGCTCTCAAGGGGGGACAGGGAAGGGTGAAGCTTTCTTT	CASSQGGTGKGEAFF
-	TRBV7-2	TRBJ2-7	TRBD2	TGTGCCAGCAGGCCACAGCGGGGTTCCTACGAGCAGTACTTC	CASRPQRGSYEQYF
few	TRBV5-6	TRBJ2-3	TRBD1	TGTGCCAGCAGCCTAGGACAGGGGTTGTCGCCGTATTTT	CASSLGQGLSPYF
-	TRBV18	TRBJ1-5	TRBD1	TGTGCCAGCTCACCCACGGGACAGGGCGACCAGCCCCAGCATTTT	CASSPTGQGDQPQHF
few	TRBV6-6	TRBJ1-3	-	TGTGCCATCACGGGGAGCTCGCCTGGAAACACCATATATTTT	CAITGSSPGNTIYF
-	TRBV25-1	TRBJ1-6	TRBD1	TGTGCCAGCACCATGGACAGGCTGGATCCTAATTCACCCCTCCACTTT	CASTMDRLDPNSPLHF
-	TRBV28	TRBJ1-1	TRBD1	TGTGCCAGCAGTGTGACAGGGACTGAAGCTTTCTTT	CASSVTGTEAFF
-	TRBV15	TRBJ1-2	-	TGTGCCACCAGCTCTCGGCAGGGCAGTTTGTACGGCTACACCTTC	CATSSRQGSLYGYTF
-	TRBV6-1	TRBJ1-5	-	TGTGCCAGCAGTGAAGGCAGTAGCAATCAGCCCCAGCATTTT	CASSEGSSNQPQHF
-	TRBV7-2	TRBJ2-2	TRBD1	TGTGCCAGCAGCTTAAGGACAGGGGTCGTTAGCGCGAACACCGGGGAGCTGTTTTTT	CASSLRTGVVSANTGELFF
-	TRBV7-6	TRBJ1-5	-	TGTGCCAGCAGCTTATTTGTATCTCAGCCCCAGCATTTT	CASSLFVSQPQHF
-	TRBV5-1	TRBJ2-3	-	TGCGCCAGCAGCTTGGCCGTTGATACGCAGTATTTT	CASSLAVDTQYF
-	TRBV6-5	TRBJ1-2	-	TGTGCCAGCAGTTACACGGGGGGCGGCTATGGCTACACCTTC	CASSYTGGGYGYTF
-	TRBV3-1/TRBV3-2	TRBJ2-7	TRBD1	TGTGCCAGCAGCCATGAGGGACAGGGGGTCGAGCAGTACTTC	CASSHEGQGVEQYF
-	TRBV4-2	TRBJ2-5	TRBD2	TGTGCCAGCAGCTCAACTAGCGGGGGTCTACAAGAGACCCAGTACTTC	CASSSTSGGLQETQYF